This is a list of T cell receptor beta chains from one sample in a study of cytomegalovirus exposure and HLA in healthy donors. The assay was immunoSEQ multiplex PCR, and TCRdb's table has in-frame clones only and misses some. This table has 150,000 to 200,000 clones, 75% to 85% appearing once. Sequencing used PBMCs. These receptors originate from a woman under 30 in good health and CMV-seropositive. Both conserved end residues are part of each CDR3. A D gene is named only where the DNA matches it firmly. Clone sizes are given selectively: once, few, many, or a class where the clone is expanded.

J gene | V gene | D gene | clone size | CDR3 DNA | CDR3 protein
TRBJ1-3 | TRBV5-6 | - | - | TGTGCCAGCAGCTTGGTAGGCGGGCAGTCCTTCTCTGGAAACACCATATATTTT | CASSLVGGQSFSGNTIYF
TRBJ2-1 | TRBV19 | - | once | TGTGCCAGTAGTCAGGGCTACAATGAGCAGTTCTTC | CASSQGYNEQFF
TRBJ2-5 | TRBV5-1 | - | - | TGCGCCAGCAGCTTCAGGCCCCTGCAAGAGACCCAGTACTTC | CASSFRPLQETQYF
TRBJ2-1 | TRBV5-1 | TRBD2 | once | TGCGCCAGCAGCTTGCGAACTGTGGGACTAGGAAACAATGAGCAGTTCTTC | CASSLRTVGLGNNEQFF
TRBJ2-7 | TRBV4-1 | - | - | TGCGCCAGCAGCCAAGTCAGGGATCCCTCCTACGAGCAGTACTTC | CASSQVRDPSYEQYF
TRBJ1-1 | TRBV10-1 | - | - | TGCGCCAGCGGGCAAGGGGCCTTCACTGAAGCTTTCTTT | CASGQGAFTEAFF
TRBJ2-1 | TRBV19 | - | - | TGTGCCAGTAGTATAGAGGCCAATGAGCAGTTCTTC | CASSIEANEQFF
TRBJ2-3 | TRBV6-1 | TRBD2 | - | TGTGCCAGCAGGGTAGCGGGGAGCACAGATACGCAGTATTTT | CASRVAGSTDTQYF
TRBJ2-2 | TRBV4-2 | TRBD1 | once | TGTGCCAGCAGCCGCCGACAGGGCAGCTTAACCGGGGAGCTGTTTTTT | CASSRRQGSLTGELFF
TRBJ2-7 | TRBV6-5 | TRBD1 | - | TGTGCCAGCAGTCGGACAGGGGGCCTCACCTACGAGCAGTACTTC | CASSRTGGLTYEQYF
TRBJ2-7 | TRBV7-9 | - | once | TGTGCCAGCAGCCAACGGTCCCAGGGGCCCTACGAGCAGTACTTC | CASSQRSQGPYEQYF
TRBJ1-5 | TRBV15 | TRBD1 | - | TGTGCCACCAGCAGTATAAAGGGACAGGTCCCAAATCAGCCCCAGCATTTT | CATSSIKGQVPNQPQHF
TRBJ1-5 | TRBV7-6 | - | few | TGTGCCAGCAGCCCAGGCATTCTCCTAAATCAGCCCCAGCATTTT | CASSPGILLNQPQHF
TRBJ1-1 | TRBV10-1 | TRBD1 | - | TGCGCCGGCGGATTGGGACAGCAAGAGAACACTGAAGCTTTCTTT | CAGGLGQQENTEAFF
TRBJ1-1 | TRBV4-2 | TRBD1 | - | TGTGCCAGCAGCCAAGTCAAAAAAGGGGGCCTTGAAGCTTTCTTT | CASSQVKKGGLEAFF
TRBJ2-7 | TRBV7-6 | TRBD2 | few | TGTGCCAGCAGCTTAGTAGCGGGGGGTGGCGAGCAGTACTTC | CASSLVAGGGEQYF
TRBJ1-4 | TRBV6-6 | - | once | TGTGCCAGCAGCCGGACAGCAACTAATGAAAAACTGTTTTTT | CASSRTATNEKLFF
TRBJ1-2 | TRBV6-6 | TRBD1 | - | TGTGCCAGCATCCGGGGACAGGGAGACGGCTACACCTTC | CASIRGQGDGYTF
TRBJ2-5 | TRBV6-1 | - | - | TGTGCCAGCACTAGGGGCTGGGAGACCCAGTACTTC | CASTRGWETQYF
TRBJ1-4 | TRBV5-6 | TRBD1 | - | TGTGCCAGCAGCTTACGGTCAGGGGGCAACGAAAAACTGTTTTTT | CASSLRSGGNEKLFF
TRBJ2-7 | TRBV18 | - | few | TGTGCCAGCTCACCACCAGGGGACTACGAGCAGTACTTC | CASSPPGDYEQYF
TRBJ1-6 | TRBV7-3 | - | - | TGTGCCAGCAGCTCTAGGGGGGGGTATAATTCACCCCTCCACTTT | CASSSRGGYNSPLHF
TRBJ1-1 | TRBV9 | TRBD1 | - | TGTGCCAGCAGCCCCTTGACAGGGAGTGGGGCTTTCTTT | CASSPLTGSGAFF
TRBJ2-7 | TRBV5-4 | - | - | TGTGCCAGCAGCTTTGGGCGTGGGTACGAGCAGTACTTC | CASSFGRGYEQYF
TRBJ2-5 | TRBV5-6 | TRBD2 | - | TGTGCCAGCAGCTGGACTAGCGCCCAAGAGACCCAGTACTTC | CASSWTSAQETQYF
TRBJ2-7 | TRBV7-8 | - | - | TGTGCCAGCAGCCCGCCCGGGTACGAGCAGTACTTC | CASSPPGYEQYF
TRBJ2-1 | TRBV27 | TRBD1 | - | TGTGCCAGCAGTCTACGGACAGGGGGCGCTGAGCAGTTCTTC | CASSLRTGGAEQFF
TRBJ1-1 | TRBV6-5 | - | - | TGTGCCAGCAGTTACTCGAGGGGGGGCCCGAACACTGAAGCTTTCTTT | CASSYSRGGPNTEAFF
TRBJ2-7 | TRBV9 | TRBD2 | - | TGTGCCAGCAGCGTAGCCGGGAGGGGTGGGACTAGCGGTTCCTACGAGCAGTACTTC | CASSVAGRGGTSGSYEQYF
TRBJ1-4 | TRBV28 | - | - | TGTGCCAGCGGGGTCAGGGGAGTGGGTGAAAAACTGTTTTTT | CASGVRGVGEKLFF
TRBJ2-6 | TRBV11-3 | - | - | TGTGCCAGCAGCCCCACTAGTACTGGGGCCAACGTCCTGACTTTC | CASSPTSTGANVLTF
TRBJ1-1 | TRBV10-2 | TRBD1 | - | TGCGCCAGCACACTCGGGCAGGGGGCCACCGAAGCTTTCTTT | CASTLGQGATEAFF
TRBJ1-6 | TRBV27 | TRBD1 | - | TGTGCCAGCAGTTTGACAGGGGGCGATTCACCCCTCCACTTT | CASSLTGGDSPLHF
TRBJ1-5 | TRBV10-3 | TRBD1 | once | TGTGCCATCAGTGCTGACAGGGGCAGGGATCAGCCCCAGCATTTT | CAISADRGRDQPQHF
TRBJ2-1 | TRBV13 | TRBD2 | - | TGTGCCAGCAGCAAAAACGCCGGGACTAGCTACAATGAGCAGTTCTTC | CASSKNAGTSYNEQFF
TRBJ1-5 | TRBV2 | - | - | TGTGCCAGCATTGAGTCGAGCAATCAGCCCCAGCATTTT | CASIESSNQPQHF
TRBJ2-5 | TRBV6-5 | - | few | TGTGCCAGCAGGAGGCAAGTCCAAGAGACCCAGTACTTC | CASRRQVQETQYF
TRBJ1-1 | TRBV29-1 | - | - | TGCAGCGCTCACCGGGACAAGAACACTGAAGCTTTCTTT | CSAHRDKNTEAFF